This T cell receptor beta chain was identified during a study of T cell responses to AZD1222 COVID-19 vaccine. General observations from the study: Two AZD1222 administrations were followed by greater Spike-specific TCR breadth and depth. The number of AZD1222 recipients seropositive at baseline was only 6 or 7. Vaccine-associated CD4 TCRs ranged over spike, dominating at 160-218 and 743-854. There were repertoire samples only from the period after the peak T cell response.

V lost 0 bases and J 2 bases, leaving 7 bases between the germline ends. The CDR3 sequence is 14 residues long. Germline V gives CDR1 KGHSH, CDR2 LQKENI. With respect to this clone: Antigen specificity is unknown.

TCRdb's copy holds only in-frame clones and misses some; the assay was immunoSEQ multiplex PCR. The sample lists roughly 110,000 clones; roughly 90% were seen once. Sequences were derived from peripheral blood, sampled on day 0 of AZD1222 vaccination. This TCR came from an adult in good health. The chain joins TRBV18 to TRBJ2-5; D is undetermined. This CDR3 reads CASSPPNYQETQYF. CDR3 DNA: TGTGCCAGCTCACCACCGAATTATCAAGAGACCCAGTACTTC.